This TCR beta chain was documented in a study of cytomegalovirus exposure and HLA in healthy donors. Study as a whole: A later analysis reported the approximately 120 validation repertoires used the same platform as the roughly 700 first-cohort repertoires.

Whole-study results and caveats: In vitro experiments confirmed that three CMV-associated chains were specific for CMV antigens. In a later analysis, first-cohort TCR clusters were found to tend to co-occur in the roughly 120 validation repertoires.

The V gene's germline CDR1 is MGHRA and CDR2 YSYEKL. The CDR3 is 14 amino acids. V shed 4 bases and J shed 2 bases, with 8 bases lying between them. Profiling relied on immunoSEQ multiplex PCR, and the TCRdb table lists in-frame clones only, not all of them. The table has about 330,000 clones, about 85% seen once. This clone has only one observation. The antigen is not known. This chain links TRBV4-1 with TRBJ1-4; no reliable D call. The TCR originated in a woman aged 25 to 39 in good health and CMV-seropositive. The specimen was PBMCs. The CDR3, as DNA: TGCGCCAGCAGCCGATTGGGGACTAATGAAAAACTGTTTTTT. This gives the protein CASSRLGTNEKLFF.